Sequencing of this T cell receptor (beta chain) was carried out in a study of breast tumors, draining lymph nodes, adjacent tissues. Regarding the study as a whole: Tumors had less TCR diversity than lymph nodes, more than nontumor tissue.

Each CDR3 protein is one row after TCRdb ran MiXCR on the multiplex PCR reads. The sample includes more than 100,000 distinct CDR3 sequences, around 20% seen only once; the top ten take 2.6%. The lymph nodes were axillary draining lymph nodes from breast cancer patients. Germline loops: CDR1 MNHEY, CDR2 SVGAGI. V lost 4 bases, J lost 14 bases, and 15 bases stayed unmatched. The CDR3 is 16 amino acids. About this clonotype itself: The antigen is unknown. This may be a read error: a much more frequent sequence differs by one nucleotide.

Sequencing was carried out using axillary lymph node tissue. The chain carries TRBV6-5 and TRBJ1-6, with 9 bases matching TRBD1. The clonotype was recovered from a female donor with breast cancer. Some clones in this sample may be carry-over from other donors' samples. The CDR3, as DNA: TGTGCCAGCAGTTGCTCGCCACGGGACAGGGCGACCGCCCTCCACTTT. Protein: CASSCSPRDRATALHF.